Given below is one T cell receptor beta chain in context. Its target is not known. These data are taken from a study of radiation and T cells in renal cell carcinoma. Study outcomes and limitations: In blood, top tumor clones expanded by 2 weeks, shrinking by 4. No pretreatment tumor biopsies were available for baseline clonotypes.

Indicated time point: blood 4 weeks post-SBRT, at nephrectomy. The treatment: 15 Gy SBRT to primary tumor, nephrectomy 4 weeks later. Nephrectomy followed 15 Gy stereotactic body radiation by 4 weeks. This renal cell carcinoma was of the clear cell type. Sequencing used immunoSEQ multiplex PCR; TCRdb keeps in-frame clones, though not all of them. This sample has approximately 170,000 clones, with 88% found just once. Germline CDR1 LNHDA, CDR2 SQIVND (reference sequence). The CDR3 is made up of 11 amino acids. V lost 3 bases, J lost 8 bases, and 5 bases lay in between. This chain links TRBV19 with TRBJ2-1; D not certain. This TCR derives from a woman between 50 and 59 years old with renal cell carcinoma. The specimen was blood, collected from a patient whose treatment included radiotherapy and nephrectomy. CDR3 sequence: CASSIHHEQFF. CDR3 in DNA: TGTGCCAGTAGTATTCACCATGAGCAGTTCTTC.